The next 2 T cell receptor beta chains were all read from a single sample in a study of shared clonotypes between healthy human individuals. Generated by immunoSEQ multiplex PCR, the TCRdb table keeps only in-frame clones and is missing some. The profile shows 2 million to 3 million clones, 93% of them singletons. Material for sequencing was naive CD4+ T cells from PBMCs. Subset specified: CD45RA+ positively selected. The receptors originated from a man younger than 35 in good health. Some clones in this sample may be carry-over from other donors' samples.

This clone has only one observation. The rearrangement links TRBV28 to TRBJ1-5, with D perhaps matching TRBD1 (5 bases). Trimming removed 2 bases at V and 0 bases at J, with 14 bases between. This CDR3 spans 17 amino acids. CDR1 is MDHEN and CDR2 is SYDVKM in the germline V gene. CDR3 coding DNA: TGTGCCAGCAGTTTAAGGCAGGGCCTGTATAGCAATCAGCCCCAGCATTTT. Amino acid sequence: CASSLRQGLYSNQPQHF. Looking up the rest from reference TRBV28 and TRBJ1-5 gives the full variable domain: DVKVTQSSRYLVKRTGEKVFLECVQDMDHENMFWYRQDPGLGLRLIYFSYDVKMKEKGDIPEGYSVSREKKERFSLILESASTNQTSMYLCASSLRQGLYSNQPQHFGDGTRLSIL.

On this clone: Additional DNA sequences in this sample encode the identical CDR3. The V call is TRBV10-3, the J call TRBJ2-5; a weak D match, TRBD2 (6 bases). CDR1 and CDR2 (germline): ENHRY, SYGVKD. The CDR3 spans 12 residues. Trimming left V 6 bases short and J 5 bases short, with 10 bases between. CDR3 nucleotide sequence: TGTGCCATCAGCGGAGGGGAGGAGACCCAGTACTTC. Its protein product is CAISGGEETQYF.